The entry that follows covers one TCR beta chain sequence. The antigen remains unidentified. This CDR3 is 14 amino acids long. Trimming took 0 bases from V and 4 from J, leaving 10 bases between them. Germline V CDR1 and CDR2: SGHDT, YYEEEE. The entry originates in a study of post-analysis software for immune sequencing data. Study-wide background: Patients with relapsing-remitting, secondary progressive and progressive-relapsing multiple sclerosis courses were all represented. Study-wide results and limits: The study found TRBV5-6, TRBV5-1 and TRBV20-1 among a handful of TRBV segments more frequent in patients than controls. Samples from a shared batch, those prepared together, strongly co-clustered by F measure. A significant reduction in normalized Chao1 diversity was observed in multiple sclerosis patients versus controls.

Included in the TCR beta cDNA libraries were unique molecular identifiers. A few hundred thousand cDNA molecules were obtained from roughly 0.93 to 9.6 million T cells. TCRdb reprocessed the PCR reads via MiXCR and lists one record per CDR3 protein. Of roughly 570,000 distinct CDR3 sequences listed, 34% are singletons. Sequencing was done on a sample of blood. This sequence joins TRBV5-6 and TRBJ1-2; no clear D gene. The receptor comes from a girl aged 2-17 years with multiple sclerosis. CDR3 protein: CASSLGLGVYGYTF. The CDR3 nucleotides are TGTGCCAGCAGCTTGGGACTGGGAGTCTATGGCTACACCTTC.